The 13 T cell receptor beta chains listed next were all sequenced from one sample in a study of T cells after posttransplantation cyclophosphamide. The table came from immunoSEQ multiplex PCR; TCRdb's copy has only in-frame clones and leaves some out. The sample records 25,000 to 35,000 clones, 80% to 90% being singletons. The sequenced sample was PBMCs. These receptors were collected from a man aged 45-65 years.

The chain carries TRBV7-9 and TRBJ2-1, with TRBD2 identical over 8 bases. V lost 2 bases, J lost 4 bases, and 10 bases stayed unmatched. This CDR3 region has 17 residues. Germline V CDR1 and CDR2: SEHNR, FQNEAQ (reference sequence). The CDR3 DNA is TGTGCCAGCAGCTTAAGGGGACCGGGACTAGTGTACAATGAGCAGTTCTTC. This encodes CASSLRGPGLVYNEQFF. Looking up the rest from reference TRBV7-9 and TRBJ2-1 gives the full variable domain: DTGVSQNPRHKITKRGQNVTFRCDPISEHNRLYWYRQTLGQGPEFLTYFQNEAQLEKSRLLSDRFSAERPKGSFSTLEIQRTEQGDSAMYLCASSLRGPGLVYNEQFFGPGTRLTVL.

This chain uses TRBV4-3 with TRBJ1-5, with D uncertain. V lost 3 bases and J 4 bases, leaving 7 bases between the germline ends. In germline, CDR1 is LGHNA, CDR2 YSLEER. The CDR3 runs to 13 residues. CDR3 protein: CASSHGWNQPQHF. Written as DNA, the CDR3 is TGCGCCAGCAGCCACGGTTGGAATCAGCCCCAGCATTTT.

The genes are TRBV14 and TRBJ2-5; 10 bases line up with TRBD2. CDR1 and CDR2 (germline): SGHDN, FVKESK. V shed 3 bases, J shed 6 bases, and the junction held 7 bases outside the gene matches. The CDR3 is 15 amino acids. The CDR3 reads CASSHQLAGLKTQYF. Written as DNA, the CDR3 is TGTGCCAGCAGCCACCAACTAGCGGGGTTGAAGACCCAGTACTTC.

V usage is TRBV25-1 and J usage is TRBJ1-5; D might be TRBD1 (5 bases). CDR3 length: 15 residues. V lost 1 base and J 2 bases, leaving 9 bases between the germline ends. The germline V gene encodes CDR1 MGHDK and CDR2 SYGVNS. DNA of the CDR3: TGTGCCAGCAGTGAATGGGGGGATGGCAATCAGCCCCAGCATTTT. It codes for CASSEWGDGNQPQHF.

The J gene is TRBJ1-5, the V gene TRBV28, with a weak D call TRBD1 (6 bases). The CDR3 totals 14 residues. V was cut by 6 bases and J by 5 bases, with 14 bases left in between. Germline assignment: CDR1 MDHEN and CDR2 SYDVKM. CDR3 sequence (DNA): TGTGCCAGCAGATCGGGGGGCCTCTATCAGCCCCAGCATTTT. It encodes CASRSGGLYQPQHF.

The chain links TRBV7-9 to TRBJ2-7; TRBD1 matches 9 bases. There are 15 residues in the CDR3. The ends lost 4 bases at V and 5 bases at J; junction bases unmatched: 9. Germline assignment: CDR1 SEHNR and CDR2 FQNEAQ (reference sequence). The DNA of the CDR3 is TGTGCCAGCAGCTCCCCAATAACAGGGGGCCACGAGCAGTACTTC. It encodes CASSSPITGGHEQYF.

This clone was seen only once. V is TRBV7-9 and J is TRBJ2-6; possible D gene TRBD1, 5 bases. The germline V gene has CDR1 SEHNR and CDR2 FQNEAQ (reference sequence). The germline V and J ends were trimmed by 6 bases and 4 bases, with 16 bases remaining between them. The CDR3 is 16 amino acids. The DNA for the CDR3 is TGTGCCAGCAGACCATGGGCAGGGATCGGGGCCAACGTCCTGACTTTC. Amino acid sequence: CASRPWAGIGANVLTF.

The rearrangement links TRBV28 to TRBJ1-4; TRBD1 matches 9 bases. V shed 5 bases, J shed 4 bases, and the junction held 8 bases outside the gene matches. CDR1 MDHEN and CDR2 SYDVKM come from the germline V gene. The CDR3 spans 16 residues. The CDR3 DNA reads TGTGCCAGCAGTCAAACAACAGGGGGCGGTAATGAAAAACTGTTTTTT. It codes for CASSQTTGGGNEKLFF.

The V call is TRBV4-1, the J call TRBJ1-6; D unclear. The V gene's germline CDR1 is MGHRA and CDR2 YSYEKL. Trimming took 2 bases from V and 9 from J, leaving 5 bases between them. This CDR3 contains 12 residues. DNA for the CDR3: TGCGCCAGCAGCCAACCGTTTTCACCCCTCCACTTT. It is translated as CASSQPFSPLHF.

This clone was seen a single time. The rearrangement uses TRBV4-3 and TRBJ2-1; D may be TRBD1 (6 bases). This CDR3 contains 12 residues. Looked up from germline, CDR1 is LGHNA and CDR2 is YSLEER. Trimming shortened V by 0 bases and J by 13 bases, and 10 bases separated the two germline ends. The CDR3 is CASSQEGGDQFF. The CDR3 nucleotides are TGCGCCAGCAGCCAAGAAGGGGGAGATCAGTTCTTC.

This chain uses TRBV11-3 with TRBJ2-7; the match to TRBD2 covers 8 bases. Unmatched junction bases numbered 10, after V lost 7 bases and J lost 5 bases. The CDR3 spans 14 residues. From germline, CDR1 is SGHNT and CDR2 YENEEA. In DNA form, the CDR3 reads TGTGCCAGCACAATTAGCGGGACCTCGAACGAGCAGTACTTC. Amino acid sequence: CASTISGTSNEQYF.

In its sample, this clone was seen a few times. The chain carries TRBV12-5 and TRBJ1-1; 8 nucleotides agree with TRBD1. In germline, CDR1 is LGHNT, CDR2 FRNRAP. J lost 6 bases, V lost 6 bases, and 9 bases had no gene match. The CDR3 totals 14 residues. The CDR3, as DNA: TGTGCTAGTGGCTCCACTACAGGGGGAGCTGAAGCTTTCTTT. Its translation: CASGSTTGGAEAFF.

The genes are TRBV30 and TRBJ1-1; D unresolved. Trimming left V 0 bases short and J 1 base short, with 6 bases between. This CDR3 has 13 residues. Germline loops: CDR1 GTSNPN, CDR2 SVGIG (reference sequence). Here the CDR3 DNA reads TGTGCCTGGAGTGTACGAGGGAACACTGAAGCTTTCTTT. It encodes CAWSVRGNTEAFF. Full variable domain (outside the CDR3, taken from reference TRBV30 and TRBJ1-1): SQTIHQWPATLVQPVGSPLSLECTVEGTSNPNLYWYRQAAGRGLQLLFYSVGIGQISSEVPQNLSASRPQDRQFILSSKKLLLSDSGFYLCAWSVRGNTEAFFGQGTRLTVV.